This passage covers 22 T cell receptor beta chains from one sample sequenced in a study of shared clonotypes between healthy human individuals. Sequenced by immunoSEQ multiplex PCR; TCRdb stores in-frame clones only, minus some. The sample has around 2.5 million clones; roughly 93% are singletons. Sequenced sample: naive CD4+ T cells from PBMCs. The subset denotes: CD45RA+ positively selected. Receptor source: a man between 18 and 35 years old in good health. Some clones in this sample may be carry-over from other donors' samples.

This clone was seen just once. The V call is TRBV7-2, the J call TRBJ1-3; D is ambiguous. Germline CDR1 SGHTA, CDR2 FQGNSA. The CDR3 covers 15 residues. V was cut by 1 base and J by 0 bases, with 7 bases left in between. CDR3 in amino acids: CASSLGLPSGNTIYF. In DNA, the CDR3 is TGTGCCAGCAGCTTAGGGCTGCCCTCTGGAAACACCATATATTTT.

J is TRBJ2-7 and V is TRBV6-5; D ambiguous. The germline gives CDR1 MNHEY, CDR2 SVGAGI. This CDR3 spans 15 amino acids. Trimming took 5 bases from V and 5 from J, leaving 19 bases between them. The CDR3 is CASSPKFTSVDEQYF. The CDR3, as DNA: TGTGCCAGCAGTCCCAAATTCACTTCGGTCGACGAGCAGTACTTC.

With respect to this clone: The sample carries other DNA sequences with the same CDR3. V usage is TRBV6-1 and J usage is TRBJ2-7; D unresolved. The CDR3 sequence is 13 residues long. Trimming removed 2 bases at V and 5 bases at J, with 10 bases between. Germline lookup yields CDR1 MNHNS and CDR2 SASEGT. In DNA form, the CDR3 reads TGTGCCAGCAGTGAAATTGGCTACCACGAGCAGTACTTC. It translates to CASSEIGYHEQYF.

The gene calls are TRBV10-3 and TRBJ2-5, with D unclear. This CDR3 contains 12 residues. Germline V gene data show CDR1 as ENHRY and CDR2 as SYGVKD. Trimming stripped 4 bases from V and 9 bases from J, with 12 bases between. CDR3 sequence reads: CAISVDLSPQYF. CDR3 bases: TGTGCCATCAGTGTGGACCTGAGCCCCCAGTACTTC.

This chain connects TRBV7-3 to TRBJ2-2, with unresolved D. Germline CDR1 and CDR2: SGHTA and FQGTGA. CDR3 length: 14 amino acids. Trimming left V 5 bases short and J 0 bases short, with 7 bases between. CDR3 nucleotides: TGTGCCAGCAGCCCCACCGCGAACACCGGGGAGCTGTTTTTT. Translated: CASSPTANTGELFF. The variable domain in full, completed from reference TRBV7-3 and TRBJ2-2, reads GAGVSQTPSNKVTEKGKYVELRCDPISGHTALYWYRQSLGQGPEFLIYFQGTGAADDSGLPNDRFFAVRPEGSVSTLKIQRTERGDSAVYLCASSPTANTGELFFGEGSRLTVL.

This clone occurred once. V usage is TRBV4-3 and J usage is TRBJ2-2, with D unclear. V dropped 1 base and J dropped 6 bases, with 9 bases sitting between them. Germline CDR1 reads LGHNA; CDR2 reads YSLEER. This CDR3 spans 14 amino acids. This chain's CDR3 is CASSQGWVPGELFF. The CDR3 coding sequence is TGCGCCAGCAGCCAAGGATGGGTCCCCGGGGAGCTGTTTTTT.

The V gene is TRBV19, the J gene TRBJ2-7; TRBD1 aligns across 7 bases. The trim removed 6 bases at V and 5 bases at J, leaving 10 bases unmatched. The CDR3 runs 14 residues. CDR1 LNHDA and CDR2 SQIVND come from the germline V gene (reference sequence). The CDR3 here is CASSKGQKRHEQYF. The DNA of the CDR3 is TGTGCCAGTAGCAAGGGACAGAAACGCCACGAGCAGTACTTC.

Points on this clone: A junction end diverges from the germline sequence, so it may reflect a read error. The chain is built from TRBV5-4 and TRBJ1-1; a possible D gene is TRBD1 (5 bases). The CDR3 sequence is 16 residues long. From germline, CDR1 is SGHNT and CDR2 YYREEE (reference sequence). CDR3 in DNA: TGTGCCAGCAGCAACCCAACTGGGGGTATGAACACTGAAGCTTCCTTT. Its translation is CASSNPTGGMNTEASF.

This clone came up once. The CDR3 coding sequence is TGTGCCAGTCCGCCGGGGGTCAATGAGCAGTTCTTC. This codes for CASPPGVNEQFF. V and J are TRBV2 and TRBJ2-1; TRBD2 is a possible D gene (6 bases). This CDR3 has 12 residues. The ends were cut back, 9 bases at V and 6 bases at J, with 12 bases in the middle. Germline V gene sequence: CDR1 SNHLY, CDR2 FYNNEI.

This clone has only one observation. The DNA for the CDR3 is TGTGCCAGCAGCCACGGACAGGGGGGGGCAGATACGCAGTATTTT. This translates into CASSHGQGGADTQYF. This chain links TRBV7-9 with TRBJ2-3; 10 nucleotides match TRBD1. V was pared by 5 bases and J by 4 bases, with 6 bases of the junction left unmatched. This CDR3 region has 15 residues. In germline, CDR1 is SEHNR, CDR2 FQNEAQ (reference sequence). Drawing the rest from reference TRBV7-9 and TRBJ2-3, the complete variable domain is DTGVSQNPRHKITKRGQNVTFRCDPISEHNRLYWYRQTLGQGPEFLTYFQNEAQLEKSRLLSDRFSAERPKGSFSTLEIQRTEQGDSAMYLCASSHGQGGADTQYFGPGTRLTVL.

This rearrangement joins TRBV29-1 to TRBJ2-7, with D unresolved. V lost 5 bases to trimming and J lost 3 bases, with 14 bases between them. Looked up from germline, CDR1 is SQVTM and CDR2 is ANQGSEA. CDR3 length: 13 amino acids. CDR3 in amino acids: CSVQSASHYEQYF. In DNA form, the CDR3 reads TGCAGCGTTCAGTCAGCGAGCCACTACGAGCAGTACTTC.

The rearrangement uses TRBV7-9 and TRBJ2-1; TRBD2 aligns across 11 bases. CDR1 SEHNR and CDR2 FQNEAQ come from the germline V gene (reference sequence). Unmatched junction bases numbered 14, after V lost 6 bases and J lost 7 bases. The CDR3 length is 17 residues. The CDR3 is CASRLPSLAGVRNEQFF. The CDR3 DNA reads as TGTGCCAGCAGATTACCCTCACTAGCGGGAGTGAGGAATGAGCAGTTCTTC.

The rearrangement joins TRBV18 to TRBJ1-4; 11 bases are shared with TRBD1. The length of the CDR3 is 16 residues. J was trimmed by 7 bases and V by 0 bases; bases with no gene match: 4. CDR1 and CDR2 (germline): KGHSH, LQKENI. DNA for the CDR3: TGTGCCAGCTCACCACCCGGGACAGGGGGTAGTGAAAAACTGTTTTTT. It codes for CASSPPGTGGSEKLFF.

The gene calls are TRBV4-2 and TRBJ2-2, with D tentatively TRBD1 (5 bases). CDR1 and CDR2 from the germline V gene are LGHNA and YNFKEQ. V was clipped by 10 bases and J by 3 bases, with 12 bases between them. The CDR3 covers 13 residues. As DNA, the CDR3 is TGTGCCACCCAGGGTGGGTACACCGGGGAGCTGTTTTTT. As protein: CATQGGYTGELFF.

This chain uses TRBV5-1 with TRBJ1-1; D remains ambiguous. The CDR3 totals 14 residues. Germline lookup yields CDR1 SGHRS and CDR2 YFSETQ. V gave up 2 bases and J gave up 0 bases, with 8 bases separating them. The CDR3 loop reads CASSFMVLNTEAFF. The CDR3 region has the DNA TGCGCCAGCAGCTTCATGGTCCTGAACACTGAAGCTTTCTTT.

This chain uses TRBV11-2 with TRBJ2-5; the match to TRBD2 covers 8 bases. J was trimmed by 4 bases and V by 7 bases; bases with no gene match: 5. The CDR3 consists of 13 residues. Germline CDR1 and CDR2: SGHAT and FQNNGV. The CDR3 here is CASTLAGGETQYF. Here the CDR3 DNA reads TGTGCCAGCACTCTTGCGGGAGGAGAGACCCAGTACTTC.

The rearrangement uses TRBV2 and TRBJ2-2; 12 bases match TRBD1. The CDR3 is 14 residues long. The trim removed 10 bases at V and 7 bases at J, leaving 7 bases unmatched. Germline CDR1 SNHLY, CDR2 FYNNEI. CDR3 amino acids: CATGTGGYGGELFF. CDR3 nucleotide sequence: TGTGCCACCGGGACAGGGGGCTATGGCGGGGAGCTGTTTTTT.

The rearrangement uses TRBV9 and TRBJ2-5; D is possibly TRBD1 (7 bases). CDR1 is SGDLS and CDR2 is YYNGEE in the germline V gene. With 0 bases removed from V and 5 bases from J, the gap between germline ends came to 14 bases. This CDR3 has 15 amino acids. The CDR3 here is CASSVGGQEGETQYF. CDR3 coding DNA: TGTGCCAGCAGCGTAGGAGGACAGGAGGGGGAGACCCAGTACTTC.

The CDR3 DNA reads TGTGCCATCAGTGACCCGAGGACTAGCGGGAGGCAGGGTGAGCAGTTCTTC. It encodes CAISDPRTSGRQGEQFF. The chain has TRBV10-3 and TRBJ2-1, with 14 bases that match TRBD2. The J segment lost 9 bases and the V segment lost 3 bases, leaving 10 bases of the junction unmatched. Per the germline V gene, CDR1 is ENHRY and CDR2 is SYGVKD. The CDR3 has 17 amino acids.

The chain employs TRBV7-8 and TRBJ2-7; possible D gene TRBD2, 5 bases. The V and J ends lost 1 base and 0 bases respectively, with 10 bases between them. The CDR3 is 15 residues long. Germline V gene sequence: CDR1 SGHVS, CDR2 FQNEAQ. The DNA of the CDR3 is TGTGCCAGCAGCTTAGTTCGAGGACTCTCCTACGAGCAGTACTTC. Translation: CASSLVRGLSYEQYF.

The V gene is TRBV6-5, the J gene TRBJ2-7, with 10 bases identical to TRBD2. This CDR3 has 13 residues. Germline CDR1 reads MNHEY; CDR2 reads SVGAGI. Unmatched junction bases numbered 5, after V lost 5 bases and J lost 7 bases. The CDR3 DNA is TGTGCCAGCAGTCTAGCGGGAGCTCGTGAGCAGTACTTC. Translated, it gives CASSLAGAREQYF.

The chain couples TRBV5-1 to TRBJ2-7; D is ambiguous. V was trimmed by 0 bases and J by 5 bases, leaving 12 bases between them. From germline, CDR1 is SGHRS and CDR2 YFSETQ. The CDR3 contains 14 residues. The CDR3 DNA reads TGCGCCAGCAGCTTGGGATCAGGTATCGACGAGCAGTACTTC. Its protein is CASSLGSGIDEQYF.